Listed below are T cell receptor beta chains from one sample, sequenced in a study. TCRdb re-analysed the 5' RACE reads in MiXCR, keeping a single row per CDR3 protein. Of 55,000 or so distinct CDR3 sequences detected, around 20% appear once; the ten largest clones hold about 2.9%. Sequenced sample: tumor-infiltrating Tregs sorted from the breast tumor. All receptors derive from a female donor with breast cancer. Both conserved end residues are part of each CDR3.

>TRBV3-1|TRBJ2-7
CASSQARYEQYF
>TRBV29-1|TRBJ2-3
CSVEHEAFSTDTQYF
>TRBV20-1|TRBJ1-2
CSAARDDGYTF
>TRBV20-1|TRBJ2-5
CSARSPREETQYF
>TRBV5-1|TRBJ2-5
CASSLGVGDGEETQYF
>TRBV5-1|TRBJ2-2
CASRGVLRTGELFF
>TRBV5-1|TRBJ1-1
CASSADSERTEAFF
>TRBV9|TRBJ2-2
CASSVTGTTGELFF
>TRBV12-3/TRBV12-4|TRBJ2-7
CASSLSTVNYEQYF
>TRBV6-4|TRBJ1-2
CASSLTASRNYGYTF
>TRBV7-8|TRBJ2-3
CASTPRREGGDTQYF
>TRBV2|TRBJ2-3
CASSVDTDTQYF